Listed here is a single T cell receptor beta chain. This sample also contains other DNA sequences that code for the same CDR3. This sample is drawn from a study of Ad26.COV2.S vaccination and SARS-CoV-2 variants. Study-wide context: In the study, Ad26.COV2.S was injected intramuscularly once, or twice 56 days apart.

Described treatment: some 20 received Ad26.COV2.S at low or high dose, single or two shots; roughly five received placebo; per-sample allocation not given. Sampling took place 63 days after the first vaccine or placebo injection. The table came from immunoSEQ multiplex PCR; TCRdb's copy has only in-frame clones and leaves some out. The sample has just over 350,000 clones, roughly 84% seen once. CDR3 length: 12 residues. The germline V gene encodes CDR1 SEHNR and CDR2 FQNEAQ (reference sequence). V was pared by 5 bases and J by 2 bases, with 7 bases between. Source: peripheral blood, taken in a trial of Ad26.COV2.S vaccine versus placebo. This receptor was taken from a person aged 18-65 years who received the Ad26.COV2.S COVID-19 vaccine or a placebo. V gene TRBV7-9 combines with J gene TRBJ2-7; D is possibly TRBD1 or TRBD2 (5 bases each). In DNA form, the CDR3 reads TGTGCCAGCAGCCCGGGGCCCTACGAGCAGTACTTC. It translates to CASSPGPYEQYF. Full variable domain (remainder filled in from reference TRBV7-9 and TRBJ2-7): DTGVSQNPRHKITKRGQNVTFRCDPISEHNRLYWYRQTLGQGPEFLTYFQNEAQLEKSRLLSDRFSAERPKGSFSTLEIQRTEQGDSAMYLCASSPGPYEQYFGPGTRLTVT.